The 13 T cell receptor beta chains in this list originate from one sample, sequenced in a study of cytomegalovirus exposure and HLA in healthy donors. PCR involved 60 Vbeta and 13 Jbeta primers. TCRdb's table, derived via immunoSEQ multiplex PCR, lists solely in-frame clones and lacks some. The table shows some 150,000 clones, with over 75% occurring only once. Source material: PBMCs. These TCRs come from a woman between 25 and 40 years old in good health and CMV-seronegative.

The rearrangement joins TRBV6-4 to TRBJ1-4; 9 nucleotides agree with TRBD1. J was trimmed by 6 bases and V by 5 bases; bases with no gene match: 1. Germline V gene sequence: CDR1 MRHNA, CDR2 SNTAGT. This CDR3 comprises 13 residues. CDR3 sequence (DNA): TGTGCCAGCAGTCGGGACAGGGATGAAAAACTGTTTTTT. Its translation: CASSRDRDEKLFF.

CDR3 sequence reads: CASSQGSRDYGYTF. CDR3 DNA: TGTGCCAGCAGTCAGGGGTCCAGAGACTATGGCTACACCTTC. V gene TRBV25-1 combines with J gene TRBJ1-2; maybe TRBD1 (6 bases). CDR1 is MGHDK, CDR2 SYGVNS, per germline. V lost 5 bases, J lost 3 bases, and 13 bases lay in between. The CDR3 totals 14 residues.

This clone has only a few counts. The V gene is TRBV5-1, the J gene TRBJ1-2; no firm D call. From germline, CDR1 is SGHRS and CDR2 YFSETQ. V lost 0 bases and J 4 bases, leaving 13 bases between the germline ends. The CDR3 is 15 amino acids. CDR3 bases: TGCGCCAGCAGCTTGGTTTCGGGGTCGGGCTATGGCTACACCTTC. Amino acid sequence: CASSLVSGSGYGYTF.

This chain uses TRBV11-2 with TRBJ1-3; TRBD1 is a possible D gene (5 bases). Trimming removed 4 bases from V and 4 bases from J, with 8 bases in between. Germline CDR1 SGHAT, CDR2 FQNNGV. This CDR3 spans 13 amino acids. CDR3 coding DNA: TGTGCCAGCAGCTCCAGGGAAGGAAACACCATATATTTT. Translating it yields CASSSREGNTIYF. Drawing the rest from reference TRBV11-2 and TRBJ1-3, the complete variable domain is EAGVAQSPRYKIIEKRQSVAFWCNPISGHATLYWYQQILGQGPKLLIQFQNNGVVDDSQLPKDRFSAERLKGVDSTLKIQPAKLEDSAVYLCASSSREGNTIYFGEGSWLTVV.

The J gene is TRBJ1-3, the V gene TRBV6-5; TRBD1 agrees at 8 bases. CDR1 is MNHEY, CDR2 SVGAGI, per germline. J lost 3 bases, V lost 2 bases, and 6 bases had no gene match. The CDR3 has 16 amino acids. This chain's CDR3 is CASSYQGAYSGNTIYF. The CDR3 DNA sequence: TGTGCCAGCAGTTACCAGGGGGCGTATAGTGGAAACACCATATATTTT.

The chain employs TRBV30 and TRBJ1-6; perhaps TRBD1 as D (5 bases). Germline V gene data show CDR1 as GTSNPN and CDR2 as SVGIG (reference sequence). Trimming stripped 4 bases from V and 6 bases from J, with 7 bases between. CDR3 length: 12 amino acids. For the CDR3, the DNA is TGTGCCTGGAAAAGGGGTAATTCACCCCTCCACTTT. Amino acids: CAWKRGNSPLHF.

This rearrangement joins TRBV5-6 to TRBJ1-4, with TRBD1 as a possible D gene (6 bases). CDR1 SGHDT and CDR2 YYEEEE come from the germline V gene. V lost 1 base and J lost 8, with 9 bases in between. The CDR3 sequence is 13 residues long. CDR3 DNA: TGTGCCAGCAGCTTGCAGGGGCGAGAAAAACTGTTTTTT. It yields the protein CASSLQGREKLFF.

This clone was recorded once. The gene calls are TRBV13 and TRBJ1-1; tentative D call: TRBD1 (6 bases). The length of the CDR3 is 14 residues. CDR1 is PRHDT, CDR2 FYEKMQ, per germline (reference sequence). The V and J ends lost 2 bases and 1 base respectively, with 8 bases between them. In DNA form, the CDR3 reads TGTGCCAGCAGCTTAAGACAGGCGAACACTGAAGCTTTCTTT. Protein: CASSLRQANTEAFF.

CDR3 nucleotide sequence: TGTGCCAGCAGCCCTGACAGGGGTCAGCCCCAGCATTTT. It encodes CASSPDRGQPQHF. The rearrangement uses TRBV27 and TRBJ1-5; 8 nucleotides align to TRBD1. J gave up 6 bases and V 6 bases, and 4 bases lay outside the gene matches. The CDR3 sequence is 13 residues long. The germline V gene encodes CDR1 MNHEY and CDR2 SMNVEV (reference sequence).

The chain has TRBV13 and TRBJ2-7; D is ambiguous. This CDR3 spans 14 amino acids. In germline, CDR1 is PRHDT, CDR2 FYEKMQ (reference sequence). V gave up 3 bases and J gave up 1 base, with 10 bases separating them. For the CDR3, the DNA is TGTGCCAGCAGCTTCAGAGGCCCATCCTACGAGCAGTACTTC. Translating gives CASSFRGPSYEQYF.

The V gene is TRBV5-1, the J gene TRBJ1-1; no definite D call. The germline V gene has CDR1 SGHRS and CDR2 YFSETQ. This CDR3 comprises 14 residues. V lost 0 bases and J lost 7, with 13 bases in between. The DNA of the CDR3 is TGCGCCAGCAGCTTGGAGGCGGGAACAAATGAAGCTTTCTTT. As protein: CASSLEAGTNEAFF.

This chain links TRBV4-1 with TRBJ1-4; 7 nucleotides match TRBD1. CDR3 length: 18 amino acids. The V gene end was trimmed by 4 bases and the J gene end by 5 bases; junction bases not matched to a gene: 16. Germline assignment: CDR1 MGHRA and CDR2 YSYEKL. CDR3 DNA sequence: TGCGCCAGCAGCCTAAAAGCCCTAACTGGACAGGAAAATGAAAAACTGTTTTTT. Its translation: CASSLKALTGQENEKLFF.

This clone turned up a few times. V usage is TRBV13 and J usage is TRBJ2-7, with D unresolved. Germline CDR1 PRHDT, CDR2 FYEKMQ (reference sequence). CDR3 size: 14 residues. V was cut by 2 bases and J by 2 bases, with 10 bases left in between. CDR3 sequence (DNA): TGTGCCAGCAGCTTAAGAGGAAAACCCTACGAGCAGTACTTC. Its protein is CASSLRGKPYEQYF.